The rows below give T cell receptor beta chains drawn from one sample of a study of T-cell reconstitution after alpha-beta-depleted transplantation in children. MiXCR was run by TCRdb on the PCR reads, yielding one entry per CDR3 protein. The sample yields 180,000 or so distinct CDR3 sequences, roughly 6.5% seen once. The material sequenced was PBMCs, taken before TCRalphabeta/CD19-depleted stem cell transplant. These receptors all come from a girl in the first two years of life with combined immunodeficiency, due to receive a stem cell transplant. Both conserved end residues are part of each CDR3. Fields, in order: J gene, V gene, CDR3 protein.

TRBJ2-1 TRBV20-1 CSARDLQNYNEQFF
TRBJ2-3 TRBV7-8 CASSLGVVLSTDTQYF
TRBJ2-1 TRBV20-1 CSARDLRGSYNEQFF
TRBJ2-7 TRBV27 CASSFYSHSYEQYF
TRBJ2-1 TRBV12-3/TRBV12-4 CASSLPGLGDEQFF
TRBJ2-3 TRBV29-1 CSGGVGGNADTQYF
TRBJ2-7 TRBV7-2 CASSIRTGEGEQYF
TRBJ2-1 TRBV29-1 CSVSGTSGRTSYNEQFF
TRBJ2-7 TRBV29-1 CSVEGFSYEQYF
TRBJ2-7 TRBV12-3/TRBV12-4 CASSRIRDRAGHEQYF
TRBJ2-7 TRBV4-3 CASSQGVSGQLSSYEQYF
TRBJ2-5 TRBV28 CASSRDWDGAKETQYF
TRBJ1-2 TRBV20-1 CSAPGQEYGYTF
TRBJ2-1 TRBV15 CATSRALRPYNEQFF
TRBJ1-2 TRBV20-1 CSAGTGRGYTF
TRBJ2-5 TRBV15 CATSRTDGETQYF
TRBJ2-1 TRBV29-1 CSGKGQGMGYNEQFF
TRBJ2-5 TRBV29-1 CSVETGGYETQYF
TRBJ2-5 TRBV19 CASKIWDGRQETQYF
TRBJ1-1 TRBV7-6 CASSLTGAAAFF
TRBJ2-1 TRBV5-1 CASSLSWGSSYNEQFF
TRBJ2-1 TRBV4-1 CASRRFLTRLPYNEQFF
TRBJ2-2 TRBV24-1 CATSDSQRVPGGDGELFF
TRBJ2-5 TRBV6-2/TRBV6-3 CASSYPPTSGGVQETQYF
TRBJ2-1 TRBV5-5 CASSLGTGFNEQFF
TRBJ1-1 TRBV4-3 CASSQGNRGTEAFF
TRBJ2-4 TRBV12-3/TRBV12-4 CASSHISRPVNIQYF
TRBJ2-5 TRBV14 CASSQELSWGRRKTQYF
TRBJ2-7 TRBV12-3/TRBV12-4 CASSSRSSYEQYF
TRBJ1-1 TRBV28 CASNQGLGTEAFF
TRBJ2-4 TRBV4-2 CASSQGGALTAKNIQYF
TRBJ2-3 TRBV12-5 CASGLEDGRTQYF
TRBJ2-1 TRBV9 CASSVGSLAYNEQFF
TRBJ2-3 TRBV6-1 CASSPGSALPNTQYF
TRBJ2-7 TRBV29-1 CSVEPVTGNLYEQYF
TRBJ2-7 TRBV4-2 CASSPELAGVTYEQYF
TRBJ2-1 TRBV28 CASSSPSRTQRNEQFF
TRBJ2-5 TRBV15 CATSRDPSYKETQYF
TRBJ1-2 TRBV7-9 CASSPLTQAPYGYTF
TRBJ1-4 TRBV29-1 CSVRTPTNEKLFF
TRBJ2-7 TRBV19 CASSSGGIREQYF
TRBJ2-1 TRBV20-1 CSAQRGEQFF
TRBJ2-1 TRBV7-9 CASSSGGDVEQFF
TRBJ2-1 TRBV12-3/TRBV12-4 CASSLLSSYNEQFF
TRBJ1-2 TRBV20-1 CSGTGDYGYTF
TRBJ2-1 TRBV28 CASSPRVLGYNEQFF
TRBJ2-5 TRBV4-3 CASSQEKWGQETQYF
TRBJ2-1 TRBV5-1 CASSPLAGRGQEEQFF
TRBJ1-5 TRBV4-3 CASSPGTGGEPQHF
TRBJ2-5 TRBV11-1 CASSLTQGMFWWQETQYF
TRBJ2-3 TRBV4-1 CASSLRGGVADTQYF
TRBJ1-4 TRBV29-1 CSVEDGVTNEKLFF
TRBJ2-4 TRBV5-6 CASSLVGSDREYF
TRBJ1-3 TRBV25-1 CASSEYFPTAPRAVSGNTIYF
TRBJ2-7 TRBV6-2/TRBV6-3 CATRLAVTYEQYF
TRBJ1-1 TRBV7-2 CASSLGRQGSTEAFF
TRBJ2-5 TRBV29-1 CSVEKGGGQETQYF
TRBJ2-3 TRBV7-8 CASSSTGGPDTQYF